This TCR beta chain was recovered during a study of blood T cell repertoires in COVID-19. This CDR3 is built from 14 residues. The trim removed 6 bases at V and 5 bases at J, leaving 7 bases unmatched. Germline loops: CDR1 MDHEN, CDR2 SYDVKM. Libraries were prepared by immunoSEQ multiplex PCR; TCRdb keeps only in-frame clonotypes and omits some of them. The table includes tens of thousands of clones, about 90% detected once. This sequence was found in a human donor in a cohort sampled during active COVID-19. V and J are TRBV28 and TRBJ2-7, with 10 bases that match TRBD1. Material for sequencing was peripheral blood. The CDR3 loop reads CASSDRDRGHEQYF. In DNA, the CDR3 is TGTGCCAGCAGCGACCGGGACAGGGGACACGAGCAGTACTTC.